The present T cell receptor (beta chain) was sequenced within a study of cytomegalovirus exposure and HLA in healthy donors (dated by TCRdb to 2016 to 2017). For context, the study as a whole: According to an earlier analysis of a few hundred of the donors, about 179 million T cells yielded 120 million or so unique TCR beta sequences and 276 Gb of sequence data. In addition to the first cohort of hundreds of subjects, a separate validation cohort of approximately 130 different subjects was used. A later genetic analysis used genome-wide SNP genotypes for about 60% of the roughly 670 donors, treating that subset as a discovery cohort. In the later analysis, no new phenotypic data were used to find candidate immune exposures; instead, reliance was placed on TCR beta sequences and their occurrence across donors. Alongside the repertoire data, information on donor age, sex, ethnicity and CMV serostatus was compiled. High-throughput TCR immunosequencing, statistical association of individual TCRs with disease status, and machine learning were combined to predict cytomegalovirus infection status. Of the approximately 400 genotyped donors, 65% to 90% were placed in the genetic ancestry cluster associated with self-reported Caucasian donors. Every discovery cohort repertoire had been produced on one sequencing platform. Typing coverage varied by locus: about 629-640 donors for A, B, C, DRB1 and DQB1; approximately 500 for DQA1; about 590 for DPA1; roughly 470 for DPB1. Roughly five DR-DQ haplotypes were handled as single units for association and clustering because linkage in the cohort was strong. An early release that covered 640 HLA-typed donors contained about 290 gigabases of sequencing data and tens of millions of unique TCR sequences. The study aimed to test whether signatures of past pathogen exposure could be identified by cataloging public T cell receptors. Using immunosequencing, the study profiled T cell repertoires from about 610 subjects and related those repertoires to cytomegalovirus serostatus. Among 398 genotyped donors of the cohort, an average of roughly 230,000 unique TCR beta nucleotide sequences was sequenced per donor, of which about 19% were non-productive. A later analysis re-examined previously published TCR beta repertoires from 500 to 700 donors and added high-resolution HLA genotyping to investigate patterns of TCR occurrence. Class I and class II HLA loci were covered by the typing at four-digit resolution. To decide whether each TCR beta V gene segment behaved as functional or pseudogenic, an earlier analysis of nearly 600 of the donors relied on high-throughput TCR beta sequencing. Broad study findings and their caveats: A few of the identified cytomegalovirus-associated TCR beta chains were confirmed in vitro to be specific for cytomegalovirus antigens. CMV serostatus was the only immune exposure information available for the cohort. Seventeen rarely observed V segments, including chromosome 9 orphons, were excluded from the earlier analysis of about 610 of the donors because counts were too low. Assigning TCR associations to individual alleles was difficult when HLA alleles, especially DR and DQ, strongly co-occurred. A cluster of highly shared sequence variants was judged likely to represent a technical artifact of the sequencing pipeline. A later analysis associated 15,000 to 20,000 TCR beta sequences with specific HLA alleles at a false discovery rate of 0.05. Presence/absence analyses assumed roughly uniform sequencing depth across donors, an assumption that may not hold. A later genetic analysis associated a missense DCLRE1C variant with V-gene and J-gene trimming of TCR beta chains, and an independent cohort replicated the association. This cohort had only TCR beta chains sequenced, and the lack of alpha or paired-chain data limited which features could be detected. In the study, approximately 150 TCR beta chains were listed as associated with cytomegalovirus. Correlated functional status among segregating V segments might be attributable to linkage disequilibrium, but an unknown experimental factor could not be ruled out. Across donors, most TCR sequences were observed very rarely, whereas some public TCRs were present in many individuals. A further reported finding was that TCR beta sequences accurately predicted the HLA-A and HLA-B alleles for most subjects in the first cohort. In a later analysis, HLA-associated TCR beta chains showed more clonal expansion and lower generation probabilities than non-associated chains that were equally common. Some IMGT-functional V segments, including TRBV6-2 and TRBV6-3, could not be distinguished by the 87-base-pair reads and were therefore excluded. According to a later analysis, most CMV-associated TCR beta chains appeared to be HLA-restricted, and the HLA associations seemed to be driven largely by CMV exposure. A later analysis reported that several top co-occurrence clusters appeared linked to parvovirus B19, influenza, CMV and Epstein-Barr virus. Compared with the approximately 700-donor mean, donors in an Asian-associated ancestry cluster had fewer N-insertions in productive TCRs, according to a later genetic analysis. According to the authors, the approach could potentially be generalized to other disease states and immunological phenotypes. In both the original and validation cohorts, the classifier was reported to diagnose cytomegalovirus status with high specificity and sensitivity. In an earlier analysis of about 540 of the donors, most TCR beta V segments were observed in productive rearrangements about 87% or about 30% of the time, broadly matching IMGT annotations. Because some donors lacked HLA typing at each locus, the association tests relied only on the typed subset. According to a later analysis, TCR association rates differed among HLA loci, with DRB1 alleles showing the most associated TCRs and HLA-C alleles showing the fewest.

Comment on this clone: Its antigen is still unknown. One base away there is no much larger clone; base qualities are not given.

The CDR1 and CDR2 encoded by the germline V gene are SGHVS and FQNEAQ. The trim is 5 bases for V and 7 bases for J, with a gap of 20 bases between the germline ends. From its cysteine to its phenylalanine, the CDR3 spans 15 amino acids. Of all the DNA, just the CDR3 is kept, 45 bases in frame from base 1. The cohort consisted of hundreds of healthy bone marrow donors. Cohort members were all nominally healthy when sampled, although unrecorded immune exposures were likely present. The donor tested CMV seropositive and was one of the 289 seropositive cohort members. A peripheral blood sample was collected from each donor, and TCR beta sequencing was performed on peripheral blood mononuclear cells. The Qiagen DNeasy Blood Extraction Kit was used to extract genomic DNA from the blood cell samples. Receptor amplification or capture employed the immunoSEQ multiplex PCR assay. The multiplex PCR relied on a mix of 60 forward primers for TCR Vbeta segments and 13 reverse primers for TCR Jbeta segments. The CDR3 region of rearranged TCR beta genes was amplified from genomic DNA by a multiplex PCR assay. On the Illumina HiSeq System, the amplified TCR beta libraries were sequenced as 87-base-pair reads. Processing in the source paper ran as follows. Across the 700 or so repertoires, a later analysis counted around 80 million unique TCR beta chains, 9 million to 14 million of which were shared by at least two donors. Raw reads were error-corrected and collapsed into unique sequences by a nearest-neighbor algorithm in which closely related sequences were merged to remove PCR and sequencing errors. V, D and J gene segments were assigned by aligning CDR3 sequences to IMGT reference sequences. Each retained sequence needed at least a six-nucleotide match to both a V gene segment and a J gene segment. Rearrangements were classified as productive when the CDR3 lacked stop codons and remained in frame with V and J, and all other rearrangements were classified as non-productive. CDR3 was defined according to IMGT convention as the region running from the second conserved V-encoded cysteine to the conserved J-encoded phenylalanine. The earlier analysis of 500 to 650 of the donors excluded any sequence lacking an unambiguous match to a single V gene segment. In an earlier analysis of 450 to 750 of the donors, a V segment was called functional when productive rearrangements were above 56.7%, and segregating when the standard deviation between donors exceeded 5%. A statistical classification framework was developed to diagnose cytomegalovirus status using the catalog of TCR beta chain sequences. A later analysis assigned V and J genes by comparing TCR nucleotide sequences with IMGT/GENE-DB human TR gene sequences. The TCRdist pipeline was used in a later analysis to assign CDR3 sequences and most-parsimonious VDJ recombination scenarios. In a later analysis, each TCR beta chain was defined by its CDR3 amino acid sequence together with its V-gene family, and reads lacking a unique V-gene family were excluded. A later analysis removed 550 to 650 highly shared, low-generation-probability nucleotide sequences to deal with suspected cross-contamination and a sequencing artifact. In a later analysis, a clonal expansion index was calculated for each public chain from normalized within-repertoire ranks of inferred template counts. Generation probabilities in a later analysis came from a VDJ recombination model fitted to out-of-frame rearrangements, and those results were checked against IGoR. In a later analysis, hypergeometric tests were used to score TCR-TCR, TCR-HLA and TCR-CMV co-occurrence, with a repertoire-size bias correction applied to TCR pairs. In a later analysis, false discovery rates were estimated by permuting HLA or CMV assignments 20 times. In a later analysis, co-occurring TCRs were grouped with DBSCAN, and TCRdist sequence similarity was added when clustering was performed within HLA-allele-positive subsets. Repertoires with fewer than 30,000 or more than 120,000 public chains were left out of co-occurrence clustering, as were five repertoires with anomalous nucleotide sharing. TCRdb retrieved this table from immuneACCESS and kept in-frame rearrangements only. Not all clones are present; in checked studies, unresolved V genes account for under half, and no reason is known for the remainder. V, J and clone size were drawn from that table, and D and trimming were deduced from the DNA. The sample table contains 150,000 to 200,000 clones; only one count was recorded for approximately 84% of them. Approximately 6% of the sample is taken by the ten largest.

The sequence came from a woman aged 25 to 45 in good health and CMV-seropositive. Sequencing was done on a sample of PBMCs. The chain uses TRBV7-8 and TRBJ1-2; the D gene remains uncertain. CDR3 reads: CASSPTGASLSGYTF. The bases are TGTGCCAGCAGCCCAACTGGAGCCTCACTTAGTGGCTACACCTTC.